The subject of this entry is one T cell receptor (beta chain). What it recognizes is unknown. TCR beta libraries were built from RNA through three nested multiplex PCR rounds using modified ARM-PCR. Input was 0.4 to 0.55 ug total RNA, reverse-transcribed with a C-beta primer. No unique molecular identifiers were described for these TCRB libraries. Via MiXCR, TCRdb re-called the multiplex PCR reads, giving one row per CDR3 protein. The sample holds almost 20,000 distinct CDR3 sequences, approximately 70% seen once. This sample is part of a study of tumor-infiltrating lymphocytes in glioblastoma multiforme. Overall study findings and caveats: T cells were not sorted into functional subsets. Detected clone frequencies may not reflect cell counts, being RNA-based.

The length of the CDR3 is 12 residues. J gave up 5 bases and V 5 bases, and 2 bases lay outside the gene matches. Germline V CDR1 and CDR2: SGHAT, FQNNGV. The sample taken for sequencing was peripheral blood. The chain joins TRBV11-2 to TRBJ2-5, with TRBD1 matching 7 bases. The source is a male donor with glioblastoma. The CDR3 DNA follows: TGTGCCAGCAGCCCACAGGGGGAGACCCAGTACTTC. Its translation is CASSPQGETQYF. Full variable domain (remainder filled in from reference TRBV11-2 and TRBJ2-5): EAGVAQSPRYKIIEKRQSVAFWCNPISGHATLYWYQQILGQGPKLLIQFQNNGVVDDSQLPKDRFSAERLKGVDSTLKIQPAKLEDSAVYLCASSPQGETQYFGPGTRLLVL.